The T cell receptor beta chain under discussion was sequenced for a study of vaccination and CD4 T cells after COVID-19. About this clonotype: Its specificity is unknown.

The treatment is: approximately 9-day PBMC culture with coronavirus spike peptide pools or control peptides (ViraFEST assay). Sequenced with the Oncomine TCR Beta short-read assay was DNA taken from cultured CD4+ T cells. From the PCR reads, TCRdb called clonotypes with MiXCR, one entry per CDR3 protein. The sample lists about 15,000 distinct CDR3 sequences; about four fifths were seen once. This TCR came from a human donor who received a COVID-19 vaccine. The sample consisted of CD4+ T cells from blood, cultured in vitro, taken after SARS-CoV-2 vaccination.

The CDR3 protein is CASGTSGGSTQYF. In DNA, the CDR3 is TGTGCCAGCGGAACTAGCGGGGGCTCAACCCAGTACTTC. The V gene is TRBV6-1, the J gene TRBJ2-5, with 11 nucleotides matching TRBD2. V was pared by 8 bases and J by 8 bases, with 7 bases of the junction left unmatched. Germline lookup yields CDR1 MNHNS and CDR2 SASEGT. The CDR3 spans 13 residues.